This T cell receptor (beta chain) was observed in a study of CXCR3-negative and CXCR3-positive naive CD8 T cells. About the study: The libraries together contributed 120 million to 150 million TRB reads, each supplying about 1.5 +/- 0.3 million. Study-level findings and limits: TRBV-TRBJ usage matched between naive CXCR3-negative and CXCR3-positive cells but not between memory cells. Fresh PBMCs went into most assays, and CXCR3 expression partly declined after cryopreservation. TRB CDR3s of CXCR3-positive naive cells were more hydrophobic than those of CXCR3-negative naive cells.

Triplicate sorting captured approximately 300,000 cells each from every CD8+ T cell subset. Turning to this clonotype: Its antigen is currently unknown.

The CDR3 has 15 residues. Germline V gene lookup returns CDR1 LGHNA and CDR2 YNFKEQ. The authors prepared UMI-labeled TRB cDNA libraries by 5' RACE. TCRdb re-called the 5' RACE reads and catalogs CDR3 proteins one per entry, DNA excluded. This table lists some 150,000 distinct CDR3 sequences. The chain is built from TRBV4-2 and TRBJ2-7; as DNA is missing, the TRBD1 call by TCRdb cannot be tested. The clonotype originates from a human donor in good health. Some clones in this sample may be carry-over from other donors' samples. What was sequenced was naive CXCR3+ CD8+ T cells from blood. Regarding subset: CD45RO-CCR7+CD27+CD95- naive CD8+ T cells expressing CXCR3 (TNR3+). Here the CDR3 reads CASSQERDRNYEQYF.